These 18 T cell receptor beta chains were sequenced from one sample in a study of vaccination and CD4 T cells after COVID-19. TCRdb ran MiXCR on the PCR reads and lists one entry per CDR3 protein. The sample holds around 15,000 distinct CDR3 sequences; roughly three fifths are singletons and the top ten take 1% to 1.3%. The starting material was CD4+ T cells from blood, obtained after SARS-CoV-2 vaccination. The receptors stem from a human donor who had recovered from COVID-19.

The V and J genes are TRBV12-3 or TRBV12-4 and TRBJ2-5; 7 bases line up with TRBD2. This CDR3 spans 14 amino acids. V trimming: 3 bases; J trimming: 5 bases; junction bases outside the gene matches: 6. CDR3 protein: CASSFGGGDETQYF. CDR3 DNA: TGTGCCAGCAGTTTCGGGGGAGGGGACGAGACCCAGTACTTC.

The genes are TRBV7-3 and TRBJ2-3; 7 nucleotides align to TRBD1. Germline loops: CDR1 SGHTA, CDR2 FQGTGA. Trimming took 3 bases from V and 2 from J; bases not matched to a gene: 5. CDR3 length equals 15 residues. The CDR3 here is CASSLGQTNTDTQYF. CDR3 coding DNA: TGTGCCAGCAGCTTGGGACAGACCAACACAGATACGCAGTATTTT. Looking up the rest from reference TRBV7-3 and TRBJ2-3 gives the full variable domain: GAGVSQTPSNKVTEKGKYVELRCDPISGHTALYWYRQSLGQGPEFLIYFQGTGAADDSGLPNDRFFAVRPEGSVSTLKIQRTERGDSAVYLCASSLGQTNTDTQYFGPGTRLTVL.

This chain joins TRBV6-1 and TRBJ2-1; D assignment may be TRBD1 or TRBD2 (5 bases each). The CDR3 sequence is 16 residues long. Looked up from germline, CDR1 is MNHNS and CDR2 is SASEGT. V was pared by 5 bases and J by 9 bases, with 23 bases between. CDR3 residues: CASSRASGPAEGEQFF. The CDR3 nucleotides are TGTGCCAGCAGTCGCGCCTCGGGACCAGCTGAGGGTGAGCAGTTCTTC.

The chain carries TRBV21-1 and TRBJ2-7; TRBD2 reflects the table's D call only, with no check against the DNA. TRBV21-1 is reported as a pseudogene. CDR3 size: 16 residues. CDR3 amino acids: CASSEPKGTSVYEQYF. CDR3 in DNA: TGTGCCAGCAGCGAACCCAAGGGGACTAGTGTCTACGAGCAGTACTTC.

Only a few counts were recorded for this clonotype. The chain joins TRBV9 to TRBJ2-5; possibly TRBD2 for D (6 bases). The CDR3 consists of 15 residues. Germline lookup yields CDR1 SGDLS and CDR2 YYNGEE. V lost 4 bases and J lost 8, with 21 bases in between. DNA for the CDR3: TGTGCCAGCAGCTCCTCGGCGGGGACCCCCCATACCCAGTACTTC. The encoded protein is CASSSSAGTPHTQYF.

V and J are TRBV18 and TRBJ2-1; a possible D gene is TRBD2 (5 bases). V was trimmed by 2 bases and J by 0 bases, leaving 11 bases between them. Germline CDR1 is KGHSH and CDR2 is LQKENI. The CDR3 is 16 residues long. DNA of the CDR3: TGTGCCAGCTCACCAAGCGGCCCTAACTCCTACAATGAGCAGTTCTTC. It translates to CASSPSGPNSYNEQFF.

The J gene is TRBJ1-5, the V gene TRBV2; D may be TRBD1 (6 bases). The CDR3 sequence is 17 residues long. Germline assignment: CDR1 SNHLY and CDR2 FYNNEI. The ends were cut back, 9 bases at V and 8 bases at J, with 29 bases in the middle. Here the CDR3 DNA reads TGTGCCAGTGCCGGGGGAGGGTGGGGGCAGGGTATGAAGCCCCAGCATTTT. Its protein is CASAGGGWGQGMKPQHF.

A few counts support this clonotype. The chain couples TRBV15 to TRBJ1-6; 8 bases align to TRBD1. There are 17 residues in the CDR3. With 1 base clipped from V and 6 bases from J, the junction kept 8 bases outside the gene matches. Germline CDR1 reads LNHNV; CDR2 reads YYDKDF (reference sequence). CDR3 sequence: CATSRGGTGSANSPLHF. The CDR3, as DNA: TGTGCCACCAGCAGAGGCGGGACAGGAAGCGCTAATTCACCCCTCCACTTT. Using reference TRBV15 and TRBJ1-6 for the parts outside the CDR3, the full variable domain is DAMVIQNPRYQVTQFGKPVTLSCSQTLNHNVMYWYQQKSSQAPKLLFHYYDKDFNNEADTPDNFQSRRPNTSFCFLDIRSPGLGDTAMYLCATSRGGTGSANSPLHFGNGTRLTVT.

This chain joins TRBV20-1 and TRBJ1-1, with TRBD1 as a possible D gene (6 bases). Germline CDR1 and CDR2: DFQATT and SNEGSKA (reference sequence). The CDR3 sequence is 15 residues long. Trimming pared 4 bases from V and 0 bases from J, leaving 15 bases between. CDR3 DNA sequence: TGCAGTGCTAAGGGCCCACAGGGCCTGAACACTGAAGCTTTCTTT. This translates into CSAKGPQGLNTEAFF.

The chain uses TRBV20-1 and TRBJ2-1; the D is unclear. Germline V lookup: CDR1 DFQATT, CDR2 SNEGSKA (reference sequence). The CDR3 length is 13 residues. The V gene lost 5 bases and the J gene lost 10 bases, with 18 bases spanning the gap. For the CDR3, the DNA is TGCAGTGCTGTGGAAGGGCGAGGCCAAGAGCAGTTCTTC. The encoded protein is CSAVEGRGQEQFF.

The V gene is TRBV6-1, the J gene TRBJ2-3; D remains ambiguous. Trimming shortened V by 3 bases and J by 1 base, and 14 bases separated the two germline ends. The CDR3 consists of 16 residues. Germline values: CDR1 MNHNS, CDR2 SASEGT. The CDR3 sequence is CASSEGSSPGTDTQYF. The CDR3 DNA follows: TGTGCCAGCAGTGAGGGTTCCTCTCCAGGCACAGATACGCAGTATTTT.

The chain links TRBV10-3 to TRBJ1-5; D call uncertain. V lost 5 bases, J lost 9 bases, and 26 bases lay in between. Germline lookup yields CDR1 ENHRY and CDR2 SYGVKD. This CDR3 has 17 residues. For the CDR3, the DNA is TGTGCCATCAGTCCCCAGACGAGTTTAGGTACTGATGGGCCCCAGCATTTT. This sequence encodes CAISPQTSLGTDGPQHF.

The gene calls are TRBV6-1 and TRBJ2-5; possible D gene TRBD2, 5 bases. This CDR3 has 14 amino acids. From germline, CDR1 is MNHNS and CDR2 SASEGT. V was pared by 1 base and J by 5 bases, with 11 bases between. CDR3 sequence: CASSEGWEKETQYF. The CDR3, as DNA: TGTGCCAGCAGTGAAGGGTGGGAGAAGGAGACCCAGTACTTC.

CDR3 sequence: CAWSVPGGLKETQYF. For the CDR3, the DNA is TGTGCCTGGAGTGTACCGGGGGGACTCAAAGAGACCCAGTACTTC. The chain uses TRBV30 and TRBJ2-5; 7 positions match TRBD2. CDR3 size: 15 residues. V dropped 0 bases and J dropped 3; count of bases not matched to a gene: 7. CDR1 GTSNPN and CDR2 SVGIG come from the germline V gene (reference sequence).

This chain uses TRBV6-1 with TRBJ2-2, with TRBD2 matching over 12 bases. The trim removed 4 bases at V and 4 bases at J, leaving 1 base unmatched. The CDR3 is 15 amino acids. The germline V gene encodes CDR1 MNHNS and CDR2 SASEGT. CDR3 DNA sequence: TGTGCCAGCAGTGGACTAGCGGGAGTCACCGGGGAGCTGTTTTTT. Protein product: CASSGLAGVTGELFF.

This chain links TRBV20-1 with TRBJ1-3, with D hard to call. In germline, CDR1 is DFQATT, CDR2 SNEGSKA (reference sequence). Trimming cost V 5 bases and J 0 bases, with 5 bases left between them. This CDR3 region has 12 residues. The CDR3 coding sequence is TGCAGTGCTGGACGCTCTGGAAACACCATATATTTT. As protein: CSAGRSGNTIYF.

This chain joins TRBV4-2 and TRBJ2-5; TRBD1 might be the D (5 bases). The CDR3 covers 15 residues. In germline, CDR1 is LGHNA, CDR2 YNFKEQ. Trimming stripped 1 base from V and 5 bases from J, with 14 bases between. The CDR3 is CASSQGSGQMETQYF. The CDR3 DNA reads as TGTGCCAGCAGCCAAGGAAGTGGACAAATGGAGACCCAGTACTTC.

The rearrangement joins TRBV7-8 to TRBJ1-4; TRBD1 matches at 9 bases. This CDR3 has 16 amino acids. V shed 5 bases and J 0 bases; nucleotides not matched to a gene: 4. Looked up from germline, CDR1 is SGHVS and CDR2 is FQNEAQ. The CDR3 DNA is TGTGCCAGCAGCCATACAGGGGGCGCAACTAATGAAAAACTGTTTTTT. Encoded protein: CASSHTGGATNEKLFF.